The source of this T cell receptor beta chain is a study of T cells after yellow fever vaccination (dated by TCRdb to between 2018 and 2021). The study in broad terms: The SMART-Seq v4 Ultra Low Input RNA kit was used to prepare libraries from fractions with low cell numbers. Blood was collected at multiple timepoints before and after primary and secondary immunization, and bulk PBMC replicates and cell subsets were isolated. Bulk TCR alpha and beta repertoires were sequenced longitudinally to track T-cell clones before and after primary and booster YFV17D yellow fever vaccination. Two healthy male donors made up the cohort, one aged 18 to 29 years and the other aged 30 to 39 years. The paper as a whole reports these results and caveats: Compared with the primary T-cell response, the secondary T-cell response was faster but weaker, reaching its peak on day 5 rather than on day 15. Computational filtering was needed because FACS-sorted repertoires could contain abundant contaminating clonotypes from the bulk population. Only a couple of donors were included in the study, so the extent to which the findings can be generalized is limited. A small share of clonotypes was detected in both CD4 and CD8 compartments, with the overlap likely arising from convergent recombination. Most clones expanded after primary vaccination were re-detected after the booster (about 95% of CD4 and approximately 88% of CD8), suggesting broad memory maintenance.

Per the publication, the treatment or condition label means: live attenuated yellow fever vaccine strain. A standard Ficoll-Paque protocol was used to isolate PBMCs from peripheral blood. CD4 and CD8 T-cell fractions were isolated with Dynabeads CD4 and CD8 positive selection kits. RNA was extracted with TriZol from bulk PBMCs, CD4 and CD8 fractions, and dextramer-positive and dextramer-negative fractions. Many counts were recorded for this clonotype. What this receptor recognizes is not known. Base qualities are not at hand, and no much larger clone is one base apart. Instrument on record: Illumina NovaSeq 6000. TCR cDNA was synthesized by 5'RACE template switching, which introduced a universal primer site and unique molecular identifiers. Priming of cDNA synthesis was performed from both the TCR alpha and TCR beta constant segments. Libraries were amplified in two PCR steps, with sample barcodes and sequencing adapters added in the second step. Libraries were sequenced on Illumina HiSeq 2500 (2x100 bp) or NovaSeq (2x150 bp). The paper's processing steps were these. Demultiplexing of reads and collapsing into UMI consensus sequences were performed with MIGEC, and V(D)J alignment was carried out with MiXCR. Vaccine-responding clonotypes were identified with edgeR using replicate PBMC samples, with FDR below 0.01 and a log2 fold change above 5 up to day 15 being required. Bulk clonotypes were assigned CD4 or CD8 identity according to which sequenced CD4 or CD8 repertoire held them at higher abundance. TCRdb applied fastp at Q25 and MiXCR to the public reads, then kept only in-frame beta chains. Entries that share a CDR3 protein sequence are merged under the most common genes and DNA. The V and J calls were not made by the authors but by TCRdb's processing. The sample table shows 340,000 or so distinct CDR3 sequences, and under 15% are seen once. 3.2% of the sample is taken by the ten largest.

This clonotype was sampled from a man between 18 and 35 years old who received the YFV17D yellow fever vaccine. The sequencing used CD4+ T cells sorted from PBMCs, collected 15 days after the yellow fever booster vaccination.

The CDR3 region has the sequence CASSLGGRPDTQYF. The nucleotides are TGTGCCAGCAGCTTAGGTGGTCGGCCAGATACGCAGTATTTT. Recombination connected TRBV7-6 to TRBJ2-3; the D gene lacks a confident call. According to the germline V gene, CDR1 reads SGHVS and CDR2 reads FNYEAQ. V and J lose 1 base and 4 bases, and a span of 9 bases separates them. Measured from the cysteine to the phenylalanine, the CDR3 is 14 residues long. This entry keeps only the CDR3 DNA: 42 bases, framed from base 1. Outside the CDR3, residues come from the reference TRBV7-6 and TRBJ2-3 proteins, so the full variable domain is: GAGVSQSPRYKVTKRGQDVALRCDPISGHVSLYWYRQALGQGPEFLTYFNYEAQQDKSGLPNDRFSAERPEGSISTLTIQRTEQRDSAMYRCASSLGGRPDTQYFGPGTRLTVL.